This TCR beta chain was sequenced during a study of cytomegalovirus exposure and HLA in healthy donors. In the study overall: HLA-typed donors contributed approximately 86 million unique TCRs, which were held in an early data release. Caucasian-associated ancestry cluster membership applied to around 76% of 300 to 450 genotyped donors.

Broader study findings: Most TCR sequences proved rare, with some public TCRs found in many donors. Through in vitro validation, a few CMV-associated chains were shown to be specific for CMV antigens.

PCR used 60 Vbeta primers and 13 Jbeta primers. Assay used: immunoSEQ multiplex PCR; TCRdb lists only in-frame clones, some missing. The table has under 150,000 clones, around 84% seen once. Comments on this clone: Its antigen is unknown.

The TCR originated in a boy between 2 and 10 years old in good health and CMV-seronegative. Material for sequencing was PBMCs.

CDR3 nucleotides: TGCGCCAGCAGTCCAGGGGGCCGCCCCTTGGAGCAGTTCTTC. Its protein product is CASSPGGRPLEQFF. The V and J genes are TRBV23-1 and TRBJ2-1, with 8 positions matching TRBD1. TRBV23-1 is given ORF status, its function remaining uncertain. Trimming took 4 bases from V and 10 from J; bases not matched to a gene: 9. This CDR3 has 14 amino acids.